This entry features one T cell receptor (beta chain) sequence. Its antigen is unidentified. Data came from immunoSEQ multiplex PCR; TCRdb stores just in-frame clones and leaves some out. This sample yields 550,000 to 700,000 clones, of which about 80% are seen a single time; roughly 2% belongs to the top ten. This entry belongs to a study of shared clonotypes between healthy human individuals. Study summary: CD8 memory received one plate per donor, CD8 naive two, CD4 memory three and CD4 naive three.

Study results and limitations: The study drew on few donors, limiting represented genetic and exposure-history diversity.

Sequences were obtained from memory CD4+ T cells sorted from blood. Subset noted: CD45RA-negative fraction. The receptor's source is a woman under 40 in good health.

The CDR3 protein is CAWRWTSGSEDEQYF. As DNA, the CDR3 is TGTGCCTGGAGGTGGACGAGCGGGTCGGAGGACGAGCAGTACTTC. This chain joins TRBV30 and TRBJ2-7; possibly TRBD2 for D (6 bases). CDR1 is GTSNPN, CDR2 SVGIG, per germline (reference sequence). This CDR3 region has 15 residues. Trimming shortened V by 3 bases and J by 5 bases, and 20 bases separated the two germline ends.